The entry that follows covers one T cell receptor (beta chain) sequence. Its specificity is not known. Assay: immunoSEQ multiplex PCR; the TCRdb copy retains only in-frame clones and omits some. The table lists 65,000 to 85,000 clones, around nine tenths of them singletons. As for time point: week 35, safety follow-up. Vaccination comprised doses that each held 300 ug of mutant IDH1 20-mer peptide, plus topical imiquimod. During weeks 1, 3, 5, 7, 11, 15, 19 and 23, patients received eight vaccinations. There were new WHO grade 3 or 4 astrocytomas in the donors, and these were IDH1-mutant and ATRX-lost. The sample originates from a study of a mutant IDH1 vaccine in newly diagnosed glioma. Across the study: Previous care, which was radiotherapy, temozolomide, or both, most often involved both. Whole-study findings and limits: Vaccination elicited immune responses in 93.3% of patients.

The germline gives CDR1 SGHRS, CDR2 YFSETQ. V gave up 4 bases and J gave up 1 base, with 16 bases separating them. This CDR3 region has 16 residues. The chain couples TRBV5-1 to TRBJ2-3; tentative D call: TRBD2 (6 bases). The sample here was PBMCs, taken from a glioma patient whose treatment included an IDH1 peptide vaccine. The TCR was taken from a man aged 25-40 years with glioma. This chain's CDR3 is CASSLTGTLGTDTQYF. CDR3 coding DNA: TGCGCCAGCAGCCTGACCGGGACTCTAGGCACAGATACGCAGTATTTT.